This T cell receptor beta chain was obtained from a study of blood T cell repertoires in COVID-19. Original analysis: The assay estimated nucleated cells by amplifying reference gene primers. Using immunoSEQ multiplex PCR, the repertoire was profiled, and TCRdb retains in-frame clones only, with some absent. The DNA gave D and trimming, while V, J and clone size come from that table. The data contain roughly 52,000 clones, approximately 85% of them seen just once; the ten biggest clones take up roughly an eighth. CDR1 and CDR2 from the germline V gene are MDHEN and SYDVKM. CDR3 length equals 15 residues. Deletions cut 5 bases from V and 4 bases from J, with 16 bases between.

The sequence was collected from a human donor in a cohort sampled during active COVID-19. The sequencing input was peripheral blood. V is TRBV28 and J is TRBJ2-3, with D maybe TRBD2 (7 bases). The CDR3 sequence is CASSESRGGADTQYF. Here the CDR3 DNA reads TGTGCCAGCAGTGAATCGAGAGGGGGGGCAGATACGCAGTATTTT.